These 20 T cell receptor beta chains came from one sample sequenced in a study of T cells in tuberculosis. The repertoire was sequenced with immunoSEQ multiplex PCR; TCRdb's copy has only in-frame clones and lacks some. This table holds over 30,000 clones, 95% to 97% found once. Sequencing was performed on PBMCs. All receptors derive from a donor aged 10-35 years with latent tuberculosis or without tuberculosis infection.

CDR3 residues: CASRESSPGSEQYF. The CDR3 DNA sequence: TGTGCCAGCAGGGAATCTAGCCCTGGCTCCGAGCAGTACTTC. The chain joins TRBV28 to TRBJ2-7; D perhaps matches TRBD2 (5 bases). The CDR3 contains 14 residues. V was shortened by 6 bases and J by 6 bases, with 18 bases between the two germline ends. Looked up from germline, CDR1 is MDHEN and CDR2 is SYDVKM. Full variable domain (remainder filled in from reference TRBV28 and TRBJ2-7): DVKVTQSSRYLVKRTGEKVFLECVQDMDHENMFWYRQDPGLGLRLIYFSYDVKMKEKGDIPEGYSVSREKKERFSLILESASTNQTSMYLCASRESSPGSEQYFGPGTRLTVT.

The V gene is TRBV19, the J gene TRBJ1-5; TRBD1 might be the D (5 bases). The V gene lost 3 bases and the J gene lost 3 bases, with 15 bases spanning the gap. Germline-derived CDR1 and CDR2 are LNHDA and SQIVND (reference sequence). The CDR3 loop spans 16 amino acids. The CDR3 sequence: CASSMQGLTFNQPQHF. In nucleotides, the CDR3 is TGTGCCAGTAGTATGCAGGGACTTACTTTCAATCAGCCCCAGCATTTT.

This chain connects TRBV6-1 to TRBJ1-5; D might be TRBD1 (6 bases). The CDR3 has 14 residues. Germline V gene sequence: CDR1 MNHNS, CDR2 SASEGT. Trimming removed 8 bases at V and 2 bases at J, with 13 bases between. The DNA of the CDR3 is TGTGCCAGCGAGACAGGTTACGGCAATCAGCCCCAGCATTTT. Its protein product is CASETGYGNQPQHF.

The chain has TRBV5-1 and TRBJ1-2, with D unresolved. The V and J ends lost 5 bases and 0 bases respectively, with 5 bases between them. The CDR3 has 12 residues. In germline, CDR1 is SGHRS, CDR2 YFSETQ. The CDR3 protein is CASRSSNYGYTF. The DNA for the CDR3 is TGCGCCAGCAGGAGTTCTAACTATGGCTACACCTTC.

This rearrangement joins TRBV5-4 to TRBJ1-1; the D is unclear. The CDR3 extends over 12 amino acids. CDR1 SGHNT and CDR2 YYREEE come from the germline V gene (reference sequence). Deletions cut 0 bases from V and 5 bases from J, with 5 bases between. The CDR3 is CASSLGVTEAFF. Here the CDR3 DNA reads TGTGCCAGCAGCTTGGGTGTAACTGAAGCTTTCTTT.

The chain combines TRBV29-1 with TRBJ1-5; D is unclear. V was trimmed by 4 bases and J by 9 bases, leaving 22 bases between them. The CDR3 runs to 15 residues. CDR1 SQVTM and CDR2 ANQGSEA come from the germline V gene. The CDR3 DNA reads TGCAGCGTTGGTCGGGGAGAGGACTCTTCGGGGCCCCAGCATTTT. Translated, it gives CSVGRGEDSSGPQHF.

J is TRBJ1-3 and V is TRBV28; weak D call: TRBD1 (5 bases). The CDR3 has 17 amino acids. Between the trimmed V and J ends, which lost 10 bases and 0 bases, there was a span of 22 bases. Germline CDR1 and CDR2: MDHEN and SYDVKM. The chain's CDR3 is CATYLGGEFASGNTIYF. CDR3 bases: TGTGCCACCTATCTTGGAGGGGAATTCGCCTCTGGAAACACCATATATTTT.

This clone was recorded once. The genes are TRBV5-6 and TRBJ2-5; D is undetermined. The CDR3 is 14 amino acids. In germline, CDR1 is SGHDT, CDR2 YYEEEE. The ends were cut back, 6 bases at V and 4 bases at J, with 16 bases in the middle. CDR3 sequence (DNA): TGTGCCAGCACTCCAGGCCGCGTCCGAGAGACCCAGTACTTC. Its protein is CASTPGRVRETQYF. The entire variable domain, with the rest obtained from reference TRBV5-6 and TRBJ2-5, is as follows: DAGVTQSPTHLIKTRGQQVTLRCSPKSGHDTVSWYQQALGQGPQFIFQYYEEEERQRGNFPDRFSGHQFPNYSSELNVNALLLGDSALYLCASTPGRVRETQYFGPGTRLLVL.

The chain recombines TRBV28 with TRBJ1-2; D gene unclear. Germline V gives CDR1 MDHEN, CDR2 SYDVKM. V dropped 10 bases and J dropped 3 bases, with 9 bases sitting between them. The CDR3 is 11 amino acids. CDR3 DNA: TGTGCCATCCGACTGTACTATGGCTACACCTTC. This codes for CAIRLYYGYTF.

Here the CDR3 reads CASRLDKGELFF. CDR3 nucleotides: TGTGCAAGTCGCTTAGATAAGGGAGAACTGTTTTTT. The rearrangement uses TRBV12-2 and TRBJ1-4. TRBV12-2 is recorded as a pseudogene. The CDR3 has 12 residues.

The chain carries TRBV2 and TRBJ1-5; D uncertain. Germline values: CDR1 SNHLY, CDR2 FYNNEI. The CDR3 sequence is 15 residues long. V lost 5 bases to trimming and J lost 7 bases, with 18 bases between them. The DNA for the CDR3 is TGTGCCAGCAGTCTGTCTCTGAATGGGCGACAGCCCCAGCATTTT. It codes for CASSLSLNGRQPQHF.

The CDR3 reads CASRFRDYNTGELFF. The CDR3 DNA reads TGTGCCAGCAGGTTCCGGGACTACAACACCGGGGAGCTGTTTTTT. This rearrangement joins TRBV2 to TRBJ2-2; 7 bases align to TRBD2. Germline V gene sequence: CDR1 SNHLY, CDR2 FYNNEI. Trimming removed 6 bases from V and 2 bases from J; junction bases left unmatched: 6. This CDR3 region has 15 residues. The full variable domain, in which reference TRBV2 and TRBJ2-2 provide the parts outside the CDR3, is EPEVTQTPSHQVTQMGQEVILRCVPISNHLYFYWYRQILGQKVEFLVSFYNNEISEKSEIFDDQFSVERPDGSNFTLKIRSTKLEDSAMYFCASRFRDYNTGELFFGEGSRLTVL.

The chain is built from TRBV4-1 and TRBJ1-2; D gene uncertain. The CDR3 runs 14 residues. The V gene's germline CDR1 is MGHRA and CDR2 YSYEKL. V dropped 0 bases and J dropped 7 bases, with 12 bases sitting between them. CDR3 DNA: TGCGCCAGCAGCCAAGATTTAATTTCGGGTGGCTACACCTTC. This codes for CASSQDLISGGYTF.

The chain recombines TRBV5-6 with TRBJ2-7, with 10 positions matching TRBD1. Germline V gives CDR1 SGHDT, CDR2 YYEEEE. J lost 3 bases, V lost 5 bases, and 8 bases had no gene match. The CDR3 loop spans 15 amino acids. The CDR3 sequence is CASSSGQGGLYEQYF. Written as DNA, the CDR3 is TGTGCCAGCAGTTCCGGACAGGGGGGCCTCTACGAGCAGTACTTC.

This clone was counted once. V gene TRBV5-4 combines with J gene TRBJ2-7; D is possibly TRBD1 (6 bases). V was clipped by 8 bases and J by 2 bases, with 23 bases between them. This CDR3 contains 16 residues. Per the germline V gene, CDR1 is SGHNT and CDR2 is YYREEE (reference sequence). The CDR3 DNA follows: TGTGCCAGTAGCCCGAAAATCGGGACACCAACCTACGAGCAGTACTTC. Translating gives CASSPKIGTPTYEQYF.

The chain employs TRBV7-8 and TRBJ1-1; D remains ambiguous. Germline V lookup: CDR1 SGHVS, CDR2 FQNEAQ. This CDR3 comprises 11 residues. Trimming removed 4 bases at V and 8 bases at J, with 8 bases between. The DNA of the CDR3 is TGTGCCAGCAGCTATACAGACGAAGCTTTCTTT. This sequence encodes CASSYTDEAFF.

The chain recombines TRBV28 with TRBJ1-2; D gene ambiguous. The V gene lost 2 bases and the J gene lost 2 bases, with 9 bases spanning the gap. Germline V gives CDR1 MDHEN, CDR2 SYDVKM. There are 14 residues in the CDR3. The CDR3 region is CASSLIGQNYGYTF. As DNA, the CDR3 is TGTGCCAGCAGTTTAATTGGGCAGAACTATGGCTACACCTTC.

The genes are TRBV30 and TRBJ1-2; D is unclear. The CDR3 sequence is 16 residues long. V lost 0 bases and J lost 1, with 15 bases in between. The V gene's germline CDR1 is GTSNPN and CDR2 SVGIG (reference sequence). CDR3 sequence: CAWSVPWAGINYGYTF. The CDR3 nucleotides are TGTGCCTGGAGTGTACCCTGGGCAGGAATTAACTATGGCTACACCTTC.

The V call is TRBV19, the J call TRBJ1-5; TRBD1 might be the D (6 bases). The CDR3 contains 15 residues. The germline gives CDR1 LNHDA, CDR2 SQIVND (reference sequence). V lost 7 bases and J 5 bases, leaving 18 bases between the germline ends. The CDR3 here is CASTDRGGPHQPQHF. The CDR3 DNA reads as TGTGCCAGTACCGACCGAGGGGGACCGCATCAGCCCCAGCATTTT. Drawing the rest from reference TRBV19 and TRBJ1-5, the complete variable domain is DGGITQSPKYLFRKEGQNVTLSCEQNLNHDAMYWYRQDPGQGLRLIYYSQIVNDFQKGDIAEGYSVSREKKESFPLTVTSAQKNPTAFYLCASTDRGGPHQPQHFGDGTRLSIL.

This chain joins TRBV7-3 and TRBJ1-1; 8 bases are shared with TRBD1. Germline V CDR1 and CDR2: SGHTA, FQGTGA. With V trimmed by 6 bases and J by 5 bases, 8 bases remained unmatched. This CDR3 has 14 amino acids. The CDR3 coding sequence is TGTGCCAGCAGTTCACAGGGGGTAGGGACTGAAGCTTTCTTT. This gives the protein CASSSQGVGTEAFF.